This T cell receptor beta chain was documented in a study of blood T cell repertoires in COVID-19. At the level of the study: T cells, B-cell-depleted T cells, or PBMCs supplied cDNA or gDNA.

Profiling relied on immunoSEQ multiplex PCR, and the TCRdb table lists in-frame clones only, not all of them. This table holds 100,000 or so clones, approximately 84% found once. Germline values: CDR1 SGHDN, CDR2 FVKESK. Trimming took 4 bases from V and 4 from J, leaving 17 bases between them. This CDR3 spans 17 amino acids. This chain uses TRBV14 with TRBJ1-6, with D possibly matching TRBD1 (6 bases). The sample consisted of peripheral blood. The receptor was derived from a human donor in a cohort sampled during active COVID-19. CDR3 protein: CASSLMAGQPYNSPLHF. The CDR3 nucleotides are TGTGCCAGCAGCCTGATGGCTGGACAGCCTTATAATTCACCCCTCCACTTT.